The text below deals with one T cell receptor (beta chain). Its antigen is not known. Donors sampled were nominally healthy, though unrecorded immune exposures were likely. The study ran its PCR with 60 Vbeta and 13 Jbeta primers. Per the authors' pipeline: In a later analysis, the count reached 82 million or so unique TCR beta chains, with about 9.9 million shared. The repertoire was sequenced with immunoSEQ multiplex PCR; TCRdb's copy has only in-frame clones and lacks some. V and J calls and clone size are copied from that table; D and trimming were computed from the DNA. Its listing shows some 110,000 clones. The V and J ends lost 0 bases and 2 bases, in that order; junction bases with no gene match: 6. Germline V gene sequence: CDR1 GTSNPN, CDR2 SVGIG (reference sequence). The CDR3 extends over 15 amino acids. These data are taken from a study of cytomegalovirus exposure and HLA in healthy donors.

Study-level findings and limits: Some V segments, TRBV6-2 and TRBV6-3 among them, were indistinguishable and were therefore excluded.

This sequence originates from a man aged 25-45 years in good health and CMV-seronegative. The chain couples TRBV30 to TRBJ2-7; 8 bases fit TRBD2. The source material was PBMCs. CDR3 sequence reads: CAWSVTSVHPYEQYF. The CDR3 bases are TGTGCCTGGAGTGTGACTAGCGTTCACCCCTACGAGCAGTACTTC.